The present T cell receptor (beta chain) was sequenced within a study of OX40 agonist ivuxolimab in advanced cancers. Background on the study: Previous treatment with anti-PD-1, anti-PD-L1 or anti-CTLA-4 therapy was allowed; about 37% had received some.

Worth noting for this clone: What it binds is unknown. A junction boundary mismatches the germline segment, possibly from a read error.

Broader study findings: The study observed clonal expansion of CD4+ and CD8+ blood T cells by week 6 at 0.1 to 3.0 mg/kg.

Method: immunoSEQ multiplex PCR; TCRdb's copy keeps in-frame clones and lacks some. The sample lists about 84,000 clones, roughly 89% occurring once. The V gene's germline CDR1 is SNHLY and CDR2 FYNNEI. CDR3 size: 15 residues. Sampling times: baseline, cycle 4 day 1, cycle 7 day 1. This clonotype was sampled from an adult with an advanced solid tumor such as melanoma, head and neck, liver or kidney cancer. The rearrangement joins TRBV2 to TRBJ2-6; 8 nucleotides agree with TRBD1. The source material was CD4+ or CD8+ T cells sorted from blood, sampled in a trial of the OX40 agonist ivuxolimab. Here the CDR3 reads CASTLDRAGANVPTF. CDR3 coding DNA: TGTGCCAGCACCCTGGACAGGGCTGGGGCCAACGTCCCGACTTTC.